These 5 T cell receptor beta chains were sequenced from one sample in a study of control samples from healthy donors and cancer patients. Clones were read by immunoSEQ multiplex PCR, and TCRdb kept only the in-frame ones, dropping some. The table records about 120,000 clones, approximately 90% of them present only once. The sequenced material came from blood. The receptors were sampled from a woman younger than 30 in good health.

The genes are TRBV5-1 and TRBJ2-3; unclear D gene. V dropped 1 base and J dropped 4 bases, with 4 bases sitting between them. Germline lookup yields CDR1 SGHRS and CDR2 YFSETQ. The length of the CDR3 is 12 residues. CDR3 loop: CASSLIADTQYF. CDR3 nucleotide sequence: TGCGCCAGCAGCTTGATCGCAGATACGCAGTATTTT.

The chain is built from TRBV7-2 and TRBJ2-1; maybe TRBD2 (6 bases). The CDR3 totals 17 residues. V was pared by 5 bases and J by 0 bases, with 17 bases between. Per the germline V gene, CDR1 is SGHTA and CDR2 is FQGNSA. CDR3 coding DNA: TGTGCCAGCAGCCCCCGACTAGTGGGTATCTCCTACAATGAGCAGTTCTTC. Translation gives CASSPRLVGISYNEQFF.

The chain recombines TRBV12-3 or TRBV12-4 with TRBJ2-5; D is uncertain. V was trimmed by 6 bases and J by 7 bases, leaving 9 bases between them. This CDR3 comprises 11 residues. The CDR3 reads CASSYRGTQYF. The CDR3 bases are TGTGCCAGCAGCTATAGAGGGACCCAGTACTTC.

The chain recombines TRBV7-2 with TRBJ2-1; 9 positions agree with TRBD2. CDR1 SGHTA and CDR2 FQGNSA come from the germline V gene. The CDR3 consists of 16 residues. Trimming cost V 2 bases and J 4 bases; bases outside gene matches: 6. CDR3 sequence: CASSLFTSGLYNEQFF. CDR3 in DNA: TGTGCCAGCAGCTTATTTACTAGCGGGCTGTACAATGAGCAGTTCTTC.

CDR3 sequence: CASSSNPGQGAYEQYF. CDR3 nucleotides: TGTGCCAGCAGTTCAAACCCGGGACAGGGGGCCTACGAGCAGTACTTC. The genes are TRBV28 and TRBJ2-7; 11 nucleotides line up with TRBD1. The V gene end was trimmed by 4 bases and the J gene end by 2 bases; junction bases not matched to a gene: 7. The CDR3 length is 16 residues. Per germline, CDR1 MDHEN and CDR2 SYDVKM.